This TCR beta chain is from a study of shared clonotypes between healthy human individuals. TCRdb keeps only in-frame clones here, not all; method: immunoSEQ multiplex PCR. The data show under 850,000 clones, 80% to 95% seen once. Remarks on this clone: The antigen is undetermined. The identical CDR3 is also encoded by other nucleotide sequences in the sample.

Study-level points and caveats: The represented genetic and exposure-history diversity was limited by the small number of donors. When compared with the clonotypes that were shared by all four sorted-subset donors, the non-shared clonotypes turned out to have lower generation probabilities.

Germline assignment: CDR1 SQVTM and CDR2 ANQGSEA. The CDR3 spans 16 residues. The J segment lost 2 bases and the V segment lost 3 bases, leaving 7 bases of the junction unmatched. The naive CD8 subset, CD45RO-negative cells positively selected for CCR7, excluded terminally differentiated effector memory CD45RA+ cells. Adult donors, all healthy and HIV-negative, had no recent acute infections or vaccinations. Donors, without exception, were Caucasian adults residing in Nashville, Tennessee. V is TRBV29-1 and J is TRBJ2-3; TRBD2 matches 11 bases. This clonotype was obtained from a man aged 25-45 years in good health. Sequenced: naive CD8+ T cells sorted from blood. The CDR3 region has the DNA TGCAGCGTTGACGGGGTAGCGGGAGGGCCCACAGATACGCAGTATTTT. This codes for CSVDGVAGGPTDTQYF.